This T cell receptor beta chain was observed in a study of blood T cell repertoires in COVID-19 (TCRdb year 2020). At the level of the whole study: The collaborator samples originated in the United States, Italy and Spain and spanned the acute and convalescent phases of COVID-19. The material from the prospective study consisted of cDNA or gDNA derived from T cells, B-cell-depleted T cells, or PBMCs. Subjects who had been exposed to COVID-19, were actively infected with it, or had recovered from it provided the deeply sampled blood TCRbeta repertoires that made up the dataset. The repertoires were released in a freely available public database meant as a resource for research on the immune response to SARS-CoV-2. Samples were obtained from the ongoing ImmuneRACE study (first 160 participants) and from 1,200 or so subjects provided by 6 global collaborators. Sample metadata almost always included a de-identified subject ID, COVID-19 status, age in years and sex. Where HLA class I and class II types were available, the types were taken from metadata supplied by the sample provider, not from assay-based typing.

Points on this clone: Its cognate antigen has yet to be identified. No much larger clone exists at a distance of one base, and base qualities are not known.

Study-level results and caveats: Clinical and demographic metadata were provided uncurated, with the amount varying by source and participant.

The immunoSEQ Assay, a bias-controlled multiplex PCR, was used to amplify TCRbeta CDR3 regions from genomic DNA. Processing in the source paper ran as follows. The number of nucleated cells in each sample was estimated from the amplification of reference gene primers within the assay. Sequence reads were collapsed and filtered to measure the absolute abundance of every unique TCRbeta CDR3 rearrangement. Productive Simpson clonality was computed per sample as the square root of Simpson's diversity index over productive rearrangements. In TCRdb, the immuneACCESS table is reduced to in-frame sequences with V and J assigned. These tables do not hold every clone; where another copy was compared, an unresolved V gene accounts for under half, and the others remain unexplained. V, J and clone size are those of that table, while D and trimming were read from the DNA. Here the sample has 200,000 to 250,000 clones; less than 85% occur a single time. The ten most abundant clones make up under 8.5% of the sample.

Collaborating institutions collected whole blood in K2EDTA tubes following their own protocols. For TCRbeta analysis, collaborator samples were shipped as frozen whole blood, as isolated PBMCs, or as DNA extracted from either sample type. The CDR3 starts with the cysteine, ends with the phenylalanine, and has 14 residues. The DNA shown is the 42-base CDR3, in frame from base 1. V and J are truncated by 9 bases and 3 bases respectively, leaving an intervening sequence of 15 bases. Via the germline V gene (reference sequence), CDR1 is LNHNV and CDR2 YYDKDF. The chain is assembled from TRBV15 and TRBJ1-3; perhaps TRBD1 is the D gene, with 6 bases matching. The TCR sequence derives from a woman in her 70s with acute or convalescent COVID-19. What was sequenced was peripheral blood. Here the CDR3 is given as CATETQGGGNTIYF. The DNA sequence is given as TGTGCCACGGAAACACAGGGTGGTGGAAACACCATATATTTT. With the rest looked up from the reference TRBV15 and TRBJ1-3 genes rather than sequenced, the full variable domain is DAMVIQNPRYQVTQFGKPVTLSCSQTLNHNVMYWYQQKSSQAPKLLFHYYDKDFNNEADTPDNFQSRRPNTSFCFLDIRSPGLGDTAMYLCATETQGGGNTIYFGEGSWLTVV.